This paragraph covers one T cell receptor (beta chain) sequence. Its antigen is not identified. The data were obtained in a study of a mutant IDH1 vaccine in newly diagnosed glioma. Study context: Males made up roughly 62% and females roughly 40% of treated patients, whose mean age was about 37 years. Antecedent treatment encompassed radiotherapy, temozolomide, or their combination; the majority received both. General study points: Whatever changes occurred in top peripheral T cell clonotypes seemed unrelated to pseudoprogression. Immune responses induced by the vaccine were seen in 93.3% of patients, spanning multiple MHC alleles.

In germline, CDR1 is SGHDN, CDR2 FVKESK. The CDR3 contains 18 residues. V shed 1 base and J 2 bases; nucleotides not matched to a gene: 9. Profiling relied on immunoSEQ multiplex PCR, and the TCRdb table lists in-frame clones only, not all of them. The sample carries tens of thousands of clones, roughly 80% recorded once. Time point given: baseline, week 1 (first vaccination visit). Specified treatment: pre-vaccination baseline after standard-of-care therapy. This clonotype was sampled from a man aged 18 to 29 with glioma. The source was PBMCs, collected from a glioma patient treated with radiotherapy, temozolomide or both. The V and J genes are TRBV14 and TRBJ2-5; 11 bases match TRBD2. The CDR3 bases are TGTGCCAGCAGCCAAGGTAACCTAGCGGGAGGAGGACAAGAGACCCAGTACTTC. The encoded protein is CASSQGNLAGGGQETQYF.